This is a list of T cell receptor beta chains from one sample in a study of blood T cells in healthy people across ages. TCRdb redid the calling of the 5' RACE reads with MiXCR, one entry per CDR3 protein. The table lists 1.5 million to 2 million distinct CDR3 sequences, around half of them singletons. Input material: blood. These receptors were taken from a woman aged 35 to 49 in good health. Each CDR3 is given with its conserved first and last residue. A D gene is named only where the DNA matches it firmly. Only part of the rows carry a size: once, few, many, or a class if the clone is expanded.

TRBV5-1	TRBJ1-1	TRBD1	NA	TGCGCCAGCAGCTTGCAGGGGGCTGCTATGAACACTGAAGCTTTCTTT	CASSLQGAAMNTEAFF
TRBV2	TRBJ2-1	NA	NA	TGTGCCAGCAGTGATCTAGCTGTGGTTGACAATGAGCAGTTCTTC	CASSDLAVVDNEQFF
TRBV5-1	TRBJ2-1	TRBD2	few	TGCGCCAGCAGCCAAAGGACTAGCGGGGGGAGGGAGCAGTTCTTC	CASSQRTSGGREQFF
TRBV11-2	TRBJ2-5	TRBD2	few	TGTGCCAGCAGCTTCATAGCGGGGGGGCCGGAGACCCAGTACTTC	CASSFIAGGPETQYF
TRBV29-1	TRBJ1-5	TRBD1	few	TGCAGCGGGGGACAGGGCATAGGTCAGCCCCAGCATTTT	CSGGQGIGQPQHF
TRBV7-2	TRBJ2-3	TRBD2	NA	TGTGCCAGCAGCCGAAGACTAGCGGGGGGGCGCACAGATACGCAGTATTTT	CASSRRLAGGRTDTQYF
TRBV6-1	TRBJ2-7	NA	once	TGTGCCAGCAGAACGGCGGGACGGGCCTACGAGCAGTACTTC	CASRTAGRAYEQYF
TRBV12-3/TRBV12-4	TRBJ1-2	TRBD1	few	TGTGCCAGCAGTCTCGGAGCTGCCGGGACAGGGGGGTTAGGCACCTTC	CASSLGAAGTGGLGTF
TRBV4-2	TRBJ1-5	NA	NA	TGTGCCAGCAGCCAAGGGGAGGGGGACAACTATAGCAATCAGCCCCAGCATTTT	CASSQGEGDNYSNQPQHF
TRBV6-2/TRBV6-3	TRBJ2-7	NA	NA	TGTGCCAGCAGCGGAGCCCAGCGGATCTCCTACGAGCAGTACTTC	CASSGAQRISYEQYF
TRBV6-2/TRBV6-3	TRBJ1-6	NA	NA	TGTGCCAGCAGTCACGGGACGGAGGGGCCTAATTCACCCCTCCACTTT	CASSHGTEGPNSPLHF
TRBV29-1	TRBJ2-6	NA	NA	TGCAGCGTTCTGGGTAGCTCTGGGGCCAACGTCCTGACTTTC	CSVLGSSGANVLTF
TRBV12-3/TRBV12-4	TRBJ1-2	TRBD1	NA	TGTGTCACAGGGGGCGATGGCTACACCTTC	CVTGGDGYTF
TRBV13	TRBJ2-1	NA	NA	TGTGCCAGCAGCTTATTTCGGGGGGCCTCCTCCTACAATGAGCAGTTCTTC	CASSLFRGASSYNEQFF
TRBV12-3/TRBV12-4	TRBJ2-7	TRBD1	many	TGTGCCAGCAGTCGAGGACAGGGGGCTTCCTACGAGCAGTACTTC	CASSRGQGASYEQYF
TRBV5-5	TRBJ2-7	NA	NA	TGTGCCAGCAGCTTGGGGTCGGTACCCGAGCAGTACTTC	CASSLGSVPEQYF
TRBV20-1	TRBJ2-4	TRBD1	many	TGCAGTGCTAGAGTAGGGGGCGAGGAAAACATTCAGTACTTC	CSARVGGEENIQYF
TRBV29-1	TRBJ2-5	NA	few	TGCAGCGTTGTACGGGTCCCCAGTGGAGTGGAGACCCAGTACTTC	CSVVRVPSGVETQYF
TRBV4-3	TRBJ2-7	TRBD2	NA	TGCGCCAGCAGCCGGAATAGCGGGGCCGCAGTAGAGCAGTACTTC	CASSRNSGAAVEQYF
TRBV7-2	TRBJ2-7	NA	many	TGCGCCAGCAGCTTCAGTAGCTCCTACGAGCAGTACTTC	CASSFSSSYEQYF
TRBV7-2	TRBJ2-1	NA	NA	TGTGCCAGCACCATACTTCCCCGGGACAACGAGCAGTTCTTC	CASTILPRDNEQFF
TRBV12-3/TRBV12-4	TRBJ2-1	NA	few	TGTGCCACCCGGGGCGGGCTCAATGAGCAGTTCTTC	CATRGGLNEQFF
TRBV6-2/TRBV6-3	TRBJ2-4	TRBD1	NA	TGTGCCAGCAGATCCGGGACAGGGGGCGGAAACATTCAGTACTTC	CASRSGTGGGNIQYF
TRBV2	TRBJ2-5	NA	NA	TGTGCCAGCATCGCAGGGCGATATGAGACCCAGTACTTC	CASIAGRYETQYF
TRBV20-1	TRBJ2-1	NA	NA	TGCAGTGCCGGGGTGGGGTGGAATGAGCAGTTCTTC	CSAGVGWNEQFF
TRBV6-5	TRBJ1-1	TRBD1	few	TGTGCCAGCAGTTACGTGGAGGGGGCATACACTGAAGCTTTCTTT	CASSYVEGAYTEAFF
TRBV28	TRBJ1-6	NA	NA	TGTGCCAGCAGTTTTGTCACGAGCTCCTATAATTCACCCCTCCACTTT	CASSFVTSSYNSPLHF
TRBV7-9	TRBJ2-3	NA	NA	TGTGCCAGCAGTTCGACAGGTCTAAGTCGCACAGATACGCAGTATTTT	CASSSTGLSRTDTQYF
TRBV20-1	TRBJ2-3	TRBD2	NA	TGCAGTGCTACCGGGGCGGGGGGAACAGATACGCAGTATTTT	CSATGAGGTDTQYF
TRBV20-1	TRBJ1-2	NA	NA	TGCAGTGTTAATACAGGGAGCTATGGCTACACCTTC	CSVNTGSYGYTF
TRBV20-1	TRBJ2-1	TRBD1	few	TGCAGTTCTACCCCGGTTGAGGGGGCTGAGCAGTTCTTC	CSSTPVEGAEQFF
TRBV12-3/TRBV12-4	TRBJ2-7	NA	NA	TGTGCCAGCAGACCTTCGGGGCTCTCCTACAATGAGCAGTACTTC	CASRPSGLSYNEQYF
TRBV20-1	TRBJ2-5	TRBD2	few	TGCAGTGCCCACCTCTCTAGCGGGGGGACGCAAGAGACCCAGTACTTC	CSAHLSSGGTQETQYF
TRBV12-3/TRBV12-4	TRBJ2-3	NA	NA	TGTGCCAGCAGTTTGCGTGGGGGGGCGGTTTCAGATACGCAGTATTTT	CASSLRGGAVSDTQYF
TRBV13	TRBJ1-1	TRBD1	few	TGTGCCAGCAGCCTAACAGGGGGCATTGGGAACACTGAAGCTTTCTTT	CASSLTGGIGNTEAFF
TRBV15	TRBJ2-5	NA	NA	TGTGCCACTAACACCCCGGGGGAGACCCAGTACTTC	CATNTPGETQYF
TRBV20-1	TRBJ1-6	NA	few	TGCAGTGCTAAAGACAGTTATAATTCACCCCTCCACTTT	CSAKDSYNSPLHF
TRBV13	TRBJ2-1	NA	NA	TGTGCCAGCAGCACTGGCTATAGGAGCTCCTACAATGAGCAGTTCTTC	CASSTGYRSSYNEQFF
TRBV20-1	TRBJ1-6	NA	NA	TGCAGTGCTTGGGACCGGAATTCACCCCTCCACTTT	CSAWDRNSPLHF
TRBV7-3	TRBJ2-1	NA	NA	TGTGCCAGCAGCTTAGGAACACCTAACAATGAGCAGTTCTTC	CASSLGTPNNEQFF
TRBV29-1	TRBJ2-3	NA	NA	TGCAGCGTCAGGGGCGGGGGAACAGATACGCAGTATTTT	CSVRGGGTDTQYF
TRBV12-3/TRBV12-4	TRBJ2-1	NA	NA	TGTGCCAGCGGAACCGGCGGAGACAATGAGCAGTTCTTC	CASGTGGDNEQFF
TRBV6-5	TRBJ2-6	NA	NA	TGTGCCAGCAGTTACGTCTCTGGGGCCAACGTCCTGACTTTC	CASSYVSGANVLTF
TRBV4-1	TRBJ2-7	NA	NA	TGCGTCGGCAGCCAACACGGACTCTACGAGCAGTACTTC	CVGSQHGLYEQYF
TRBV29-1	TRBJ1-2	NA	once	TGCAGCGTTGCTGAGGGACGGCAAAACTATGACTACACCTTC	CSVAEGRQNYDYTF
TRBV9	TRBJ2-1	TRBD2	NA	TGTGCCAGCAGCGGCGGGGGGAGGTACAATGAGCAGTTCTTC	CASSGGGRYNEQFF
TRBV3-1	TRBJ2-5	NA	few	TGTGCCAGCAGCCTTCGACCGCCGATGGAGACCCAGTACTTC	CASSLRPPMETQYF
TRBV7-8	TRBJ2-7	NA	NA	TGTGCCAGCAGCGCTCCGAAGGGACTCCCCTACGAGCAGTACTTC	CASSAPKGLPYEQYF
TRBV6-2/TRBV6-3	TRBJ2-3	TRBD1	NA	TGTGCCAGCAGTCCAGCCGGGACAGGGGTAGATACGCAGTATTTT	CASSPAGTGVDTQYF
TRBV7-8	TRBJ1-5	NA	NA	TGTGCCAGCAGCTTAGAGGTCTTCCGGGTCATCAATCAGCCCCAGCATTTT	CASSLEVFRVINQPQHF
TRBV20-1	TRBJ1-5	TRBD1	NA	TGCAGTGCTAGAGATCCGGGACAGGGTCGTCAGCCCCAGCATTTT	CSARDPGQGRQPQHF
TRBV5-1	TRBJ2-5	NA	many	TGTGCCAGCAGTTCGACCCAAGAGACCCAGTACTTC	CASSSTQETQYF
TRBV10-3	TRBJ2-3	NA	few	TGTGCCACCCTCCGGGACCCTCGCGAAGGGCAGTATTTT	CATLRDPREGQYF
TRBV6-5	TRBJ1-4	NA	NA	TGTGCCAGCAGGATGCGGGCAACTAATGAAAAACTGTTTTTT	CASRMRATNEKLFF
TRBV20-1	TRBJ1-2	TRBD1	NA	TGCAGTGCTAGGGGGGTGACAGGGGGCGGCGGCTACACCTTC	CSARGVTGGGGYTF
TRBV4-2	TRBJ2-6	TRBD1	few	TGTGCCAGCAGCCGAACAGACAGGGCCGGGGCCAACGTCCTGACTTTC	CASSRTDRAGANVLTF
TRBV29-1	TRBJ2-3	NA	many	TGCAGCGTTTACCAACTAGGCACAGATACGCAGTATTTT	CSVYQLGTDTQYF
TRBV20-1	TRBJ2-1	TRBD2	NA	TGCAGTGCTTCCCGAGCCCAGACTAGCGGGAAAAACTACAATGAGCAGTTCTTC	CSASRAQTSGKNYNEQFF